A single sample is the source of the 7 T cell receptor beta chains below, sequenced in a study of blood T cell repertoires in COVID-19 (dated by TCRdb to about 2020). Preparation of the library involved the immunoSEQ multiplex PCR assay. Imported from immuneACCESS, the table was reduced by TCRdb to in-frame sequences with V and J called. These copies leave out some clones; in studies compared against another copy, an unresolved V gene accounts for under half, and the cause of the remainder is not known. The sample data list 300,000 to 400,000 clones, and about 90% of these were observed just once. Approximately 3.5% of the sample is taken by the ten largest. Sequenced sample: peripheral blood. The receptors come from a woman between 18 and 29 years old who had recovered from COVID-19.

The J gene is TRBJ2-3, the V gene TRBV6-1; 9 bases map to TRBD1. Germline CDR1 is MNHNS and CDR2 is SASEGT. The V segment lost 1 base and the J segment 4 bases; nucleotides outside the gene matches: 0. The CDR3 length is 14 residues. The CDR3 sequence is CASSEGQGADTQYF. The CDR3 nucleotides read TGTGCCAGCAGTGAAGGACAGGGGGCAGATACGCAGTATTTT.

This clone was observed a single time. The chain carries TRBV6-5 and TRBJ1-1; D is unclear. The CDR3 is made up of 14 amino acids. V lost 5 bases to trimming and J lost 3 bases, with 13 bases between them. CDR1 MNHEY and CDR2 SVGAGI come from the germline V gene. CDR3 bases: TGTGCCAGCAGTCGCGAAGTATCGTACACTGAAGCTTTCTTT. This translates into CASSREVSYTEAFF.

This chain links TRBV7-8 with TRBJ1-2, with no clear D. The germline CDR1 and CDR2 sequences are SGHVS and FQNEAQ. V gave up 5 bases and J gave up 7 bases, with 11 bases separating them. The CDR3 has 12 residues. The CDR3: CASSPRVAGYTF. CDR3 coding DNA: TGTGCCAGCAGCCCAAGAGTCGCTGGCTACACCTTC. The full variable domain, rest sourced from reference TRBV7-8 and TRBJ1-2, is GAGVSQSPRYKVAKRGQDVALRCDPISGHVSLFWYQQALGQGPEFLTYFQNEAQLDKSGLPSDRFFAERPEGSVSTLKIQRTQQEDSAVYLCASSPRVAGYTFGSGTRLTVV.

This chain connects TRBV20-1 to TRBJ2-1; tentatively, D is TRBD2 (6 bases). Deletions cut 3 bases from V and 9 bases from J, with 9 bases between. The length of the CDR3 is 11 residues. Germline values: CDR1 DFQATT, CDR2 SNEGSKA (reference sequence). In DNA, the CDR3 is TGCAGTGCTAGTCGAGCGGGTGAGCAGTTCTTC. This sequence encodes CSASRAGEQFF.

V gene TRBV7-9 combines with J gene TRBJ2-1; 7 bases fit TRBD1. The CDR3 is made up of 15 amino acids. Germline loops: CDR1 SEHNR, CDR2 FQNEAQ (reference sequence). The junction had 10 bases not matched to a gene; V was cut back by 1 base and J by 10 bases. CDR3 sequence reads: CASSLGRTPTGEQFF. CDR3 nucleotides: TGTGCCAGCAGCTTAGGACGGACTCCGACAGGGGAGCAGTTCTTC.

V is TRBV19 and J is TRBJ1-1; maybe TRBD1 (6 bases). V gave up 2 bases and J gave up 0 bases, with 16 bases separating them. This CDR3 has 17 residues. Per the germline V gene, CDR1 is LNHDA and CDR2 is SQIVND (reference sequence). CDR3: CASSIQGTQGMNTEAFF. DNA of the CDR3: TGTGCCAGTAGTATACAAGGAACACAGGGAATGAACACTGAAGCTTTCTTT.

This CDR3 is CASSLVTNYGYTF. The DNA for the CDR3 is TGCGCCAGCAGCCTTGTTACTAACTATGGCTACACCTTC. V is TRBV5-1 and J is TRBJ1-2, with unresolved D. Germline lookup yields CDR1 SGHRS and CDR2 YFSETQ. Trimming stripped 4 bases from V and 0 bases from J, with 7 bases between. The CDR3 has 13 residues.